This T cell receptor beta chain was sequenced for a study of cytomegalovirus exposure and HLA in healthy donors. V dropped 0 bases and J dropped 0; count of bases not matched to a gene: 5. The CDR3 consists of 17 residues. Germline V gives CDR1 LGHNA, CDR2 YSLEER. Use of 60 Vbeta and 13 Jbeta primers characterized the PCR. Data came from immunoSEQ multiplex PCR; TCRdb stores just in-frame clones and leaves some out. Of tens of thousands of clones listed, approximately 84% are singletons. The sequence derives from a man between 18 and 29 years old in good health and CMV-seronegative. The chain recombines TRBV4-3 with TRBJ2-3; 8 positions match TRBD1. Sample: PBMCs. The CDR3 protein is CASSQDRGRPSTDTQYF. The CDR3 nucleotides are TGCGCCAGCAGCCAAGACAGGGGGCGACCGAGCACAGATACGCAGTATTTT.